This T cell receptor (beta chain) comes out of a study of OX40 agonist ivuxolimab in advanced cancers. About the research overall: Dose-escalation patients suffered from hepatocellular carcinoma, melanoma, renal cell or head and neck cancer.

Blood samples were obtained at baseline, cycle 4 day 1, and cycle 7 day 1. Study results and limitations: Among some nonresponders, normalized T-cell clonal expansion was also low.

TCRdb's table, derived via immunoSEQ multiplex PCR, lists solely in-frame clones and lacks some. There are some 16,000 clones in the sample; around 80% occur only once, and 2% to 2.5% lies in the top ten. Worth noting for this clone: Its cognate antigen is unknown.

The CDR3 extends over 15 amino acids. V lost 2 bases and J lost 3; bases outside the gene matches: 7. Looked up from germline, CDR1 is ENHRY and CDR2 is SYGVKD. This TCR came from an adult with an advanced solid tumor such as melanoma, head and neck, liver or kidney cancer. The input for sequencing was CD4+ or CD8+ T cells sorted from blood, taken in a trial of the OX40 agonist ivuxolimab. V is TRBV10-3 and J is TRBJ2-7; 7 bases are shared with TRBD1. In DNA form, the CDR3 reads TGTGCCATCAGTGAGCGGGACAGTGGGGGCTACGAGCAGTACTTC. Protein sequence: CAISERDSGGYEQYF.